This T cell receptor (beta chain) was found in a study of blood T cells in healthy people across ages. This CDR3 has 14 residues. The germline V gene has CDR1 DFQATT and CDR2 SNEGSKA (reference sequence). Healthy Caucasians from Russia aged about 6 to 90 served as donors. Donors each provided roughly 10 milliliters of peripheral blood. On this clonotype itself: Antigen specificity is unknown.

Then a second PCR, running about 7 to 11 cycles, was carried out with a sample-barcoded 5' primer and a J-beta primer mix. TCRdb re-derived calls from the 5' RACE reads in MiXCR, one entry per CDR3 protein. Among around 820,000 distinct CDR3 sequences listed, around 25% were seen once. The study's findings and limits: Among long-lived donors, naive CD4+ cells were more numerous and diversity higher than in aged donors.

These data also formed part of another study, on T cells of mothers and their children. Turning to that study: Normalized overlap was always slightly, never significantly, higher in related than unrelated mother-child pairs.

The receptor comes from a boy aged 5-17 years in good health. The chain uses TRBV20-1 and TRBJ2-5; 11 bases map to TRBD2. The tail of the sequence fits TRBJ2-7 better, so the J call may be wrong. The sequenced sample was blood. The CDR3 is CSARLAGGSGEQYF. CDR3 nucleotides: TGCAGTGCAAGGCTAGCGGGAGGCTCTGGCGAGCAGTACTTC.